This passage covers 10 T cell receptor beta chains from one sample sequenced in a study of shared clonotypes between healthy human individuals. CD45RO-negative, CCR7-positively selected cells formed the naive CD8 fraction, excluding terminally differentiated effector memory CD45RA+ cells. The method was immunoSEQ multiplex PCR; TCRdb's version includes in-frame clones alone and lacks a portion of them. Found here are hundreds of thousands of clones, about 90% of them singletons; the top ten hold 24%. Sequencing used naive CD8+ T cells sorted from blood. The receptors shown here come from a man aged 30 to 45 in good health.

This chain uses TRBV6-5 with TRBJ2-2; D is unresolved. The germline CDR1 and CDR2 sequences are MNHEY and SVGAGI. This CDR3 spans 13 amino acids. Trimming removed 1 base at V and 5 bases at J, with 5 bases between. Written as DNA, the CDR3 is TGTGCCAGCAGTTACTTGGAGACCGGGGAGCTGTTTTTT. Protein product: CASSYLETGELFF.

The chain links TRBV5-6 to TRBJ1-5, with D possibly being TRBD1 (5 bases). The CDR3 has 14 amino acids. Trimming left V 4 bases short and J 7 bases short, with 15 bases between. CDR1 is SGHDT, CDR2 YYEEEE, per germline. The CDR3 DNA sequence: TGTGCCAGCAGCCCCACCGGGACGTCGCAGCCCCAGCATTTT. Translating gives CASSPTGTSQPQHF.

The chain joins TRBV7-9 to TRBJ2-3; tentatively, D is TRBD1 or TRBD2 (5 bases each). Trimming cost V 4 bases and J 4 bases, with 27 bases left between them. This CDR3 has 19 residues. Germline loops: CDR1 SEHNR, CDR2 FQNEAQ (reference sequence). The CDR3 region is CASSYPEDQRDLLPDTQYF. The DNA for the CDR3 is TGTGCCAGCAGCTACCCTGAAGATCAACGGGACCTTCTACCAGATACGCAGTATTTT. The full variable domain, in which reference TRBV7-9 and TRBJ2-3 provide the parts outside the CDR3, is DTGVSQNPRHKITKRGQNVTFRCDPISEHNRLYWYRQTLGQGPEFLTYFQNEAQLEKSRLLSDRFSAERPKGSFSTLEIQRTEQGDSAMYLCASSYPEDQRDLLPDTQYFGPGTRLTVL.

V gene TRBV15 combines with J gene TRBJ2-7, with D perhaps matching TRBD1 or TRBD2 (6 bases each). With 6 bases removed from V and 3 bases from J, the gap between germline ends came to 18 bases. Germline lookup yields CDR1 LNHNV and CDR2 YYDKDF (reference sequence). The CDR3 consists of 15 residues. The CDR3 DNA sequence: TGTGCCACCAGTCAGGGGCCGCAGGGAGGCTACGAGCAGTACTTC. Amino acid sequence: CATSQGPQGGYEQYF.

This chain connects TRBV5-1 to TRBJ2-1; D ambiguous. Germline lookup yields CDR1 SGHRS and CDR2 YFSETQ. Trimming removed 6 bases from V and 10 bases from J, with 11 bases in between. The CDR3 contains 11 residues. The CDR3 loop reads CASTLGREQFF. The CDR3 DNA is TGCGCCAGCACCCTGGGCCGGGAGCAGTTCTTC.

The chain has TRBV7-6 and TRBJ2-5; TRBD1 matches at 8 bases. The CDR3 has 16 residues. Unmatched junction bases numbered 9, after V lost 1 base and J lost 5 bases. Germline-derived CDR1 and CDR2 are SGHVS and FNYEAQ. CDR3: CASSLGGQALEETQYF. The CDR3 DNA reads as TGTGCCAGCAGCTTAGGGGGACAGGCCCTGGAGGAGACCCAGTACTTC.

The chain recombines TRBV14 with TRBJ1-2; possible D gene TRBD1, 5 bases. Trimming stripped 4 bases from V and 6 bases from J, with 21 bases between. This CDR3 spans 16 amino acids. In germline, CDR1 is SGHDN, CDR2 FVKESK. The CDR3 loop reads CASSLRTGLAANGYTF. Written as DNA, the CDR3 is TGTGCCAGCAGCCTCAGAACAGGATTGGCAGCGAATGGCTACACCTTC.

This chain links TRBV7-3 with TRBJ2-5; 10 bases map to TRBD2. V dropped 6 bases and J dropped 4; count of bases not matched to a gene: 8. The CDR3 loop spans 15 amino acids. Germline V lookup: CDR1 SGHTA, CDR2 FQGTGA. The CDR3 reads CASRSLAGARETQYF. As DNA, the CDR3 is TGTGCCAGCAGGAGTCTAGCGGGAGCACGAGAGACCCAGTACTTC.

The chain carries TRBV7-9 and TRBJ2-1, with D perhaps TRBD2 (5 bases). Germline V gives CDR1 SEHNR, CDR2 FQNEAQ (reference sequence). The CDR3 contains 16 residues. Trimming shortened V by 5 bases and J by 0 bases, and 14 bases separated the two germline ends. This chain's CDR3 is CASSDDSASSYNEQFF. The CDR3 coding sequence is TGTGCCAGCAGCGACGATAGCGCGAGCTCCTACAATGAGCAGTTCTTC.

The J gene is TRBJ2-5, the V gene TRBV6-5, with 8 bases aligning to TRBD2. The J call may be wrong; the DNA end is better matched by TRBJ2-7. Germline lookup yields CDR1 MNHEY and CDR2 SVGAGI. This CDR3 is 14 amino acids long. CDR3 residues: CASSTTLAGYEQYF. Here the CDR3 DNA reads TGTGCCAGCAGTACAACGCTAGCGGGCTACGAGCAGTACTTC.